The next 18 T cell receptor beta chains were all read from a single sample in a study of T cells in Graves' hyperthyroidism and ophthalmopathy. The TCR beta CDR3 regions underwent amplification using RNA transcripts as the source. HTBI primers were used for first-round RT-PCR of the TCR CDR3. MiXCR was run by TCRdb on the multiplex PCR reads, yielding one entry per CDR3 protein. The sample carries fewer than 400,000 distinct CDR3 sequences, around a quarter recorded once. Sequenced sample: blood. These receptor sequences come from a man in his fifties or sixties with Graves' hyperthyroidism.

This clonotype has just a few counts. The rearrangement links TRBV6-1 to TRBJ2-7; D is ambiguous. CDR3 length: 15 residues. V lost 5 bases and J 0 bases, leaving 14 bases between the germline ends. Germline assignment: CDR1 MNHNS and CDR2 SASEGT. In DNA form, the CDR3 reads TGTGCCAGCAGTTTGGACGGTGAGAGCTCCTACGAGCAGTACTTC. Translated, it gives CASSLDGESSYEQYF.

This clonotype showed up many times. DNA of the CDR3: TGTGCCAGCAGTTTACCGAGGTATGGCTACACCTTC. Its translation is CASSLPRYGYTF. The rearrangement links TRBV28 to TRBJ1-2; D is undetermined. The CDR3 has 12 amino acids. From germline, CDR1 is MDHEN and CDR2 SYDVKM. V lost 2 bases and J lost 5, with 6 bases in between.

The table lists this clonotype with a few counts. The chain couples TRBV20-1 to TRBJ1-1; D might be TRBD1 (6 bases). V was pared by 6 bases and J by 1 base, with 21 bases between. This CDR3 is built from 16 residues. CDR1 and CDR2 from the germline V gene are DFQATT and SNEGSKA (reference sequence). DNA for the CDR3: TGCAGTGCCATCAGATTTGGGGACACCAAGAACACTGAAGCTTTCTTT. Its protein product is CSAIRFGDTKNTEAFF.

This clonotype was detected a few times. The chain carries TRBV28 and TRBJ1-5, with 7 bases that match TRBD1. The CDR3 runs 14 residues. V trimming: 4 bases; J trimming: 0 bases; junction bases outside the gene matches: 0. Germline V lookup: CDR1 MDHEN, CDR2 SYDVKM. In DNA form, the CDR3 reads TGTGCCAGCAGTTGGGACAGTAGCAATCAGCCCCAGCATTTT. This gives the protein CASSWDSSNQPQHF.

The chain recombines TRBV24-1 with TRBJ2-3; D possibly corresponds to TRBD2 (6 bases). Germline V CDR1 and CDR2: KGHDR, SFDVKD. Trimming took 9 bases from V and 5 from J, leaving 17 bases between them. The CDR3 totals 14 residues. The CDR3 DNA follows: TGTGCCACCGGGCTCGGGAGTATGTTAGATACGCAGTATTTT. Translated: CATGLGSMLDTQYF.

This clonotype was observed a single time. This sequence joins TRBV19 and TRBJ2-1, with D maybe TRBD2 (6 bases). Per the germline V gene, CDR1 is LNHDA and CDR2 is SQIVND (reference sequence). This CDR3 region has 15 residues. Trimming stripped 5 bases from V and 4 bases from J, with 15 bases between. CDR3 sequence (DNA): TGTGCCAGTAGTCAGGAGGGAAGAAGGTACAATGAGCAGTTCTTC. Protein: CASSQEGRRYNEQFF.

Of note for this clonotype: Sequence at one end of the junction differs from germline and may be a read error. This chain uses TRBV6-1 with TRBJ2-7; unclear D gene. The length of the CDR3 is 13 residues. Germline lookup yields CDR1 MNHNS and CDR2 SASEGT. CDR3 protein: CVSREDPPYEQYF. DNA of the CDR3: TGTGTCAGCAGAGAAGACCCACCCTACGAGCAGTACTTC.

The chain carries TRBV5-1 and TRBJ2-2; possibly TRBD1 for D (5 bases). This CDR3 has 13 amino acids. Germline V gene sequence: CDR1 SGHRS, CDR2 YFSETQ. The V and J ends lost 3 bases and 6 bases respectively, with 9 bases between them. The chain's CDR3 is CASSWTRAGELFF. DNA of the CDR3: TGCGCCAGCAGCTGGACCAGGGCCGGGGAGCTGTTTTTT.

This chain uses TRBV11-3 with TRBJ2-1; D unresolved. CDR1 and CDR2 from the germline V gene are SGHNT and YENEEA. V was clipped by 0 bases and J by 6 bases, with 9 bases between them. The CDR3 loop spans 14 amino acids. The CDR3 DNA reads as TGTGCCAGCAGCTTAGACGGAGTGGGCAATGAGCAGTTCTTC. Protein sequence: CASSLDGVGNEQFF.

This clonotype showed up just a few times. This chain joins TRBV9 and TRBJ1-2; D remains ambiguous. CDR1 is SGDLS, CDR2 YYNGEE, per germline. Trimming shortened V by 3 bases and J by 2 bases, and 11 bases separated the two germline ends. The CDR3 length is 14 residues. CDR3: CASSENGGNYGYTF. CDR3 in DNA: TGTGCCAGCAGCGAAAATGGCGGAAACTATGGCTACACCTTC.

There are many counts of this clonotype. The chain joins TRBV18 to TRBJ2-5; the match to TRBD1 covers 7 bases. Germline assignment: CDR1 KGHSH and CDR2 LQKENI. There are 14 residues in the CDR3. The junction had 5 bases not matched to a gene; V was cut back by 5 bases and J by 2 bases. The CDR3 is CASSSRDRQETQYF. The CDR3 DNA sequence: TGTGCCAGCTCATCCCGGGACAGACAAGAGACCCAGTACTTC.

The sample holds many counts of this clonotype. The chain combines TRBV7-2 with TRBJ2-5; D is uncertain. The germline CDR1 and CDR2 sequences are SGHTA and FQGNSA. The CDR3 loop spans 16 amino acids. V lost 0 bases and J 2 bases, leaving 13 bases between the germline ends. CDR3 coding DNA: TGTGCCAGCAGCTTAGCCTCGAAAGCCACTCAAGAGACCCAGTACTTC. This sequence encodes CASSLASKATQETQYF.

The rearrangement links TRBV6-5 to TRBJ2-5; TRBD1 matches 9 bases. CDR1 and CDR2 (germline): MNHEY, SVGAGI. Trimming at V came to 4 bases and at J to 2 bases, leaving 11 bases not matched to a gene. CDR3 length: 17 amino acids. CDR3 sequence reads: CASSSSSGQGRQETQYF. DNA for the CDR3: TGTGCCAGCAGTTCTTCTTCGGGACAGGGAAGGCAAGAGACCCAGTACTTC.

Note on this clonotype: One base away lies a much larger clone, so this may be a sequencing read error. The genes are TRBV3-1 and TRBJ2-1; 9 nucleotides agree with TRBD2. CDR3 length equals 17 residues. V lost 4 bases to trimming and J lost 5 bases; unmatched junction nucleotides: 12. Germline-derived CDR1 and CDR2 are LGHDT and YNNKEL (reference sequence). Written as DNA, the CDR3 is TGTGCCAGCAGCCCCCTCGGGCGGGGGGGTTCCAACAATGAGCAGTTCTTC. This sequence encodes CASSPLGRGGSNNEQFF.

This clonotype was seen only a few times. This chain uses TRBV3-1 with TRBJ1-2, with D maybe TRBD1 (5 bases). CDR3 size: 16 residues. V shed 3 bases and J shed 4 bases, with 18 bases lying between them. The V gene's germline CDR1 is LGHDT and CDR2 YNNKEL (reference sequence). The CDR3 reads CASSHGARARIYGYTF. The CDR3 nucleotides read TGTGCCAGCAGCCATGGGGCGAGAGCTCGCATCTATGGCTACACCTTC.

This clonotype occurred many times. The chain combines TRBV11-2 with TRBJ2-5; 7 nucleotides line up with TRBD1. Per germline, CDR1 SGHAT and CDR2 FQNNGV. The CDR3 has 16 residues. V shed 6 bases, J shed 4 bases, and the junction held 14 bases outside the gene matches. The chain's CDR3 is CASSLLTGAILETQYF. For the CDR3, the DNA is TGTGCCAGCAGTCTGCTTACAGGGGCTATCCTAGAGACCCAGTACTTC.

The CDR3 sequence: CASSIDREGQPQHF. The CDR3 region has the DNA TGTGCCAGTAGTATTGACAGGGAAGGGCAGCCCCAGCATTTT. The chain carries TRBV19 and TRBJ1-5, with 7 bases that match TRBD1. CDR1 is LNHDA and CDR2 is SQIVND in the germline V gene (reference sequence). The CDR3 spans 14 residues. Losses at the gene ends were 3 bases for V and 7 bases for J; bases not matched to a gene: 6.

Ten or more counts support this clonotype. The chain combines TRBV2 with TRBJ2-3; the D gene is possibly TRBD2 (5 bases). CDR1 is SNHLY and CDR2 is FYNNEI in the germline V gene. The CDR3 has 18 amino acids. Trimming pared 0 bases from V and 2 bases from J, leaving 18 bases between. The CDR3 nucleotides are TGTGCCAGCAGTGAAGCAGCAGGACTGAATTGGGTCACAGATACGCAGTATTTT. Translated: CASSEAAGLNWVTDTQYF.